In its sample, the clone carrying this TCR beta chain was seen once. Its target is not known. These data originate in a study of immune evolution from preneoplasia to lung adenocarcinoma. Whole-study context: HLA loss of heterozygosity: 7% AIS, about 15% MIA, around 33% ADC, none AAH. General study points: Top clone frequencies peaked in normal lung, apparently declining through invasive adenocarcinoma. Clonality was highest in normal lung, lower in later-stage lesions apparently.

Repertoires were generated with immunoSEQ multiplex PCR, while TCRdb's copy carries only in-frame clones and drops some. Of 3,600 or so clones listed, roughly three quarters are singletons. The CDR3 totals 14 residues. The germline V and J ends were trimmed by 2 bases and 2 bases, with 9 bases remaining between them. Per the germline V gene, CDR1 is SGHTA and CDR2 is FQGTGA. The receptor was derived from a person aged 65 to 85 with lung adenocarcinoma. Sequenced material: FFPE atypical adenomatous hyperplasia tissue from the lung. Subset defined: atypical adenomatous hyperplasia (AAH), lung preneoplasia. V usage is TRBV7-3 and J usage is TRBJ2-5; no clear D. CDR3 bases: TGTGCCAGCAGCTTATATGGGTCTCAAGAGACCCAGTACTTC. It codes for CASSLYGSQETQYF. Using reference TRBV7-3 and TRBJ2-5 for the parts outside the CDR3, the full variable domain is GAGVSQTPSNKVTEKGKYVELRCDPISGHTALYWYRQSLGQGPEFLIYFQGTGAADDSGLPNDRFFAVRPEGSVSTLKIQRTERGDSAVYLCASSLYGSQETQYFGPGTRLLVL.